This T cell receptor (beta chain) was captured by sequencing in a study of T cell repertoires in cytomegalovirus infection. Study information: Alongside well-studied HLA-B-restricted CMV epitopes, recently identified HLA-C-restricted CMV epitopes were also used. Signatures in public TCR beta sequences pointed to both CMV infection and matching HLA type. Study-level points and caveats: Dominating the ex vivo response were TCR beta clonotypes that were CMV-specific and HLA-C-restricted.

One entry per CDR3 protein, called by TCRdb with MiXCR from the reads. The table shows around 540,000 distinct CDR3 sequences, with roughly a third occurring only once. The V segment lost 5 bases and the J segment 1 base; nucleotides outside the gene matches: 4. The germline gives CDR1 LNHDA, CDR2 SQIVND (reference sequence). The CDR3 runs 16 residues. About this clonotype: Its antigen is unidentified.

The material sequenced was cultured PBMCs, taken from culture after CMV antigen stimulation. This TCR came from a human donor in good health (CMV status not recorded). Some clones in this sample may be carry-over from other donors' samples. The chain joins TRBV19 to TRBJ2-3; the match to TRBD2 covers 12 bases. The CDR3 is CASSLLAGGRTDTQYF. The CDR3 DNA reads TGTGCCAGTAGTTTACTAGCGGGAGGTCGCACAGATACGCAGTATTTT. The full variable domain, with the rest looked up from reference TRBV19 and TRBJ2-3, is DGGITQSPKYLFRKEGQNVTLSCEQNLNHDAMYWYRQDPGQGLRLIYYSQIVNDFQKGDIAEGYSVSREKKESFPLTVTSAQKNPTAFYLCASSLLAGGRTDTQYFGPGTRLTVL.